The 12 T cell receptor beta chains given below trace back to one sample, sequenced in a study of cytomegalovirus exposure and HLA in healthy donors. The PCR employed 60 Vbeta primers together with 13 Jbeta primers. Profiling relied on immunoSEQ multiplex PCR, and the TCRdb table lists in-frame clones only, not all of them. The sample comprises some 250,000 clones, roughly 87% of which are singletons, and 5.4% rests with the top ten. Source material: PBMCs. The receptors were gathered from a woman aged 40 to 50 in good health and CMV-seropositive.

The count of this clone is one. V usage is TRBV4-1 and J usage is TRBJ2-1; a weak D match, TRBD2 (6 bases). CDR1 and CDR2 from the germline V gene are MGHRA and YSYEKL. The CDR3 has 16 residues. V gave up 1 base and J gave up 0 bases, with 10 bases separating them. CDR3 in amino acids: CASSQVSGSSYNEQFF. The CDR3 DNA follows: TGCGCCAGCAGCCAAGTTAGCGGTAGCTCCTACAATGAGCAGTTCTTC.

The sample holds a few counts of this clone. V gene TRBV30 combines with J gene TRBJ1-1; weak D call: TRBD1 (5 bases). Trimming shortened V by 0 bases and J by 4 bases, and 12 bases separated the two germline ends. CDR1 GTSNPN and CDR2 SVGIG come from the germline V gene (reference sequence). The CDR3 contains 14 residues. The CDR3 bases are TGTGCCTGGAGTGTGGGGCAGGGAACCACTGAAGCTTTCTTT. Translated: CAWSVGQGTTEAFF.

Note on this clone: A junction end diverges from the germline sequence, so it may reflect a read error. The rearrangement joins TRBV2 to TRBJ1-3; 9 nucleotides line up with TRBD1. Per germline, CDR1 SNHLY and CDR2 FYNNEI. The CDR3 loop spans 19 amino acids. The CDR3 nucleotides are TGTGCCAGCAGAGAAGAGGGACAGGGTTTCAGGGGCTCTGGAAACACCATATATTTT. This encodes CASREEGQGFRGSGNTIYF. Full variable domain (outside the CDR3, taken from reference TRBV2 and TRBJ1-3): EPEVTQTPSHQVTQMGQEVILRCVPISNHLYFYWYRQILGQKVEFLVSFYNNEISEKSEIFDDQFSVERPDGSNFTLKIRSTKLEDSAMYFCASREEGQGFRGSGNTIYFGEGSWLTVV.

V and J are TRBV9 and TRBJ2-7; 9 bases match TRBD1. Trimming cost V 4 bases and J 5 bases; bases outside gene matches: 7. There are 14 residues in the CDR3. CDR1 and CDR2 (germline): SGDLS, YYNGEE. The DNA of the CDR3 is TGTGCCAGCAGCCCCGGGGACAGGGTAAACGAGCAGTACTTC. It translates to CASSPGDRVNEQYF.

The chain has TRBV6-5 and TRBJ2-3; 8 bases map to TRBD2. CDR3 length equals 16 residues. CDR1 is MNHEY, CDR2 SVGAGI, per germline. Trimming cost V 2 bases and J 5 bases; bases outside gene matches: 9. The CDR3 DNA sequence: TGTGCCAGCAGTTACAGCACAGCGGGAGTAGGAGATACGCAGTATTTT. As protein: CASSYSTAGVGDTQYF.

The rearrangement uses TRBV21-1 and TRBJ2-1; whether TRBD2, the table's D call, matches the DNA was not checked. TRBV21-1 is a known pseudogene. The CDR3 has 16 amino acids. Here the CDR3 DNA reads TGTGCCAGCAGCGAGGAAACGGCGGTCTCCTACAATGAGCAGTTCTTC. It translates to CASSEETAVSYNEQFF.

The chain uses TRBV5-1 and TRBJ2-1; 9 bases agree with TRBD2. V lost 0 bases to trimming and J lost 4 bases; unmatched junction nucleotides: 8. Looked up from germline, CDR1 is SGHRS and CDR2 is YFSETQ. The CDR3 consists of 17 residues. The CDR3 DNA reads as TGCGCCAGCAGCTTGGAATCCGCTAGCGGGACTTACAATGAGCAGTTCTTC. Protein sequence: CASSLESASGTYNEQFF.

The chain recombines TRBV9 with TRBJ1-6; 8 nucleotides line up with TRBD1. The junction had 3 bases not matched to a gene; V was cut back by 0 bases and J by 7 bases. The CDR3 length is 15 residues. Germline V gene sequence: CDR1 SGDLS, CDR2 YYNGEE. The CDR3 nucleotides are TGTGCCAGCAGCGTAGAGAGACAGGGGAATTCACCCCTCCACTTT. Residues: CASSVERQGNSPLHF.

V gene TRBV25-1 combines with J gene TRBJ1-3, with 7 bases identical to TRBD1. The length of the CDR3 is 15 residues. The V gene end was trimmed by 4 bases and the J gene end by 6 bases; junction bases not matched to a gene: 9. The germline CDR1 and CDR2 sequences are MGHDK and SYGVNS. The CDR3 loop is CASSAPGGGENTIYF. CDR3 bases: TGTGCCAGCAGTGCCCCAGGGGGTGGAGAAAACACCATATATTTT.

The CDR3, as DNA: TGTGCCAGCGGGGCAGTTACTTCGAACACTGAAGCTTTCTTT. Its protein is CASGAVTSNTEAFF. The chain recombines TRBV6-1 with TRBJ1-1; D might be TRBD1 (5 bases). The V end was cut by 8 bases, the J end by 1 base, with 14 bases between. Germline V CDR1 and CDR2: MNHNS, SASEGT. The CDR3 covers 14 residues.

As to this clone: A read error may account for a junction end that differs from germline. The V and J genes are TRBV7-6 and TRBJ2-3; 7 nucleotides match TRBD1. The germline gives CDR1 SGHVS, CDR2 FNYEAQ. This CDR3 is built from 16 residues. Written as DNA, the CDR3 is TGTGCCAGCACCTTAGGTACAGGGGCTAGCACAGATACGCAGTATTTT. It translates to CASTLGTGASTDTQYF.

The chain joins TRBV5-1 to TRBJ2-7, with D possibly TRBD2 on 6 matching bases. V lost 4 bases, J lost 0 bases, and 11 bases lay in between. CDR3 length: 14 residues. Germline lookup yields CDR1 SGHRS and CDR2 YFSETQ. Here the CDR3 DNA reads TGCGCCAGCAGCGGGGGGACTGTCTCCTACGAGCAGTACTTC. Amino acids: CASSGGTVSYEQYF.